This T cell receptor (beta chain) was captured in a study of cytomegalovirus exposure and HLA in healthy donors. Study-level results: In an earlier analysis, in 540 or so donors, most V segments appeared productive either ~90% or ~30% of the time. Highly shared variants forming one cluster were likely a sequencing artifact.

Turning to this clone: The antigen is not known.

V lost 5 bases to trimming and J lost 8 bases; unmatched junction nucleotides: 6. CDR1 is LNHNV, CDR2 YYDKDF, per germline (reference sequence). This CDR3 is 15 amino acids long. The PCR contained 60 Vbeta and 13 Jbeta primers. Repertoires were generated with immunoSEQ multiplex PCR, while TCRdb's copy carries only in-frame clones and drops some. The sample holds around 150,000 clones, approximately 79% seen once. V and J are TRBV15 and TRBJ1-6; 10 nucleotides agree with TRBD1. The receptor was isolated from a woman aged 25 to 39 in good health and CMV-seronegative. The specimen sequenced was PBMCs. CDR3 coding DNA: TGTGCCACCAGCGGTACCGGGACAGGGGATTCACCCCTCCACTTT. This encodes CATSGTGTGDSPLHF. Full variable domain (rest looked up from reference TRBV15 and TRBJ1-6): DAMVIQNPRYQVTQFGKPVTLSCSQTLNHNVMYWYQQKSSQAPKLLFHYYDKDFNNEADTPDNFQSRRPNTSFCFLDIRSPGLGDTAMYLCATSGTGTGDSPLHFGNGTRLTVT.